What follows are 24 T cell receptor beta chains derived from one specimen sequenced in a study of blood T cell repertoires in COVID-19. Data came from immunoSEQ multiplex PCR; TCRdb stores just in-frame clones and leaves some out. The sample consists of around 300,000 clones, 75% to 90% of them appearing once. Sequencing input: PBMCs or T cells enriched from blood (not recorded which). The receptor set was obtained from a woman in her 40s who had recovered from COVID-19.

The gene calls are TRBV30 and TRBJ1-4; D is perhaps TRBD1 (5 bases). Germline loops: CDR1 GTSNPN, CDR2 SVGIG (reference sequence). Between the trimmed V and J ends, which lost 4 bases and 4 bases, there was a span of 10 bases. This CDR3 spans 13 amino acids. The CDR3 sequence: CAWTRGGNEKLFF. The CDR3 DNA sequence: TGTGCCTGGACCCGGGGGGGTAATGAAAAACTGTTTTTT. The full variable domain, with the rest looked up from reference TRBV30 and TRBJ1-4, is SQTIHQWPATLVQPVGSPLSLECTVEGTSNPNLYWYRQAAGRGLQLLFYSVGIGQISSEVPQNLSASRPQDRQFILSSKKLLLSDSGFYLCAWTRGGNEKLFFGSGTQLSVL.

The rearrangement links TRBV3-1 (or the pseudogene TRBV3-2) to TRBJ1-5, with 7 positions matching TRBD1. This CDR3 has 15 amino acids. After removal of 0 bases from V and 2 bases from J, the junction contained 1 base not matched to a gene. CDR1 LGHDT and CDR2 YNNKEL come from the germline V gene (reference sequence). CDR3 residues: CASSQDGQGNQPQHF. The CDR3 coding sequence is TGTGCCAGCAGCCAAGATGGACAGGGCAATCAGCCCCAGCATTTT.

The chain has TRBV6-5 and TRBJ2-3; TRBD2 matches 10 bases. This CDR3 is built from 13 residues. J gave up 5 bases and V 8 bases, and 4 bases lay outside the gene matches. In germline, CDR1 is MNHEY, CDR2 SVGAGI. DNA of the CDR3: TGTGCCAGCCGGGCTAGCGGGGGAGATACGCAGTATTTT. It is translated as CASRASGGDTQYF.

The CDR3 reads CASSFLTGGYSPLHF. CDR3 DNA sequence: TGTGCCAGCAGCTTTCTAACAGGGGGATACTCACCCCTCCACTTT. J is TRBJ1-6 and V is TRBV11-2, with 8 bases matching TRBD1. The CDR3 length is 15 residues. V gave up 3 bases and J gave up 10 bases; unmatched junction bases: 8. Germline V gives CDR1 SGHAT, CDR2 FQNNGV.

Only one count was recorded for this clone. V and J are TRBV7-9 and TRBJ1-2, with TRBD1 matching over 7 bases. This CDR3 is 12 amino acids long. Losses at the gene ends were 4 bases for V and 6 bases for J; bases not matched to a gene: 2. The germline CDR1 and CDR2 sequences are SEHNR and FQNEAQ (reference sequence). The CDR3 sequence is CASSYTGDGYTF. CDR3 coding DNA: TGTGCCAGCAGCTACACAGGGGATGGCTACACCTTC.

This chain joins TRBV29-1 and TRBJ1-2; the D is unclear. V lost 1 base to trimming and J lost 4 bases, with 13 bases between them. The CDR3 sequence is 14 residues long. The germline CDR1 and CDR2 sequences are SQVTM and ANQGSEA. This CDR3 is CSVEVGVSVYGYTF. As DNA, the CDR3 is TGCAGCGTTGAAGTCGGGGTGAGCGTCTATGGCTACACCTTC.

The CDR3 DNA follows: TGTGCCAGTGAGGGACAGGCGAATAGCAATCAGCCCCAGCATTTT. This sequence encodes CASEGQANSNQPQHF. The rearrangement links TRBV19 to TRBJ1-5; 8 nucleotides align to TRBD1. Germline V lookup: CDR1 LNHDA, CDR2 SQIVND (reference sequence). After removal of 8 bases from V and 0 bases from J, the junction contained 6 bases not matched to a gene. The CDR3 runs to 15 residues.

The chain recombines TRBV7-3 with TRBJ2-7; 7 bases fit TRBD1. V trimming: 8 bases; J trimming: 3 bases; junction bases outside the gene matches: 4. Germline CDR1 and CDR2: SGHTA and FQGTGA. The CDR3 consists of 12 residues. CDR3 region: CASEPGGYEQYF. CDR3 DNA: TGTGCCAGCGAGCCAGGGGGCTACGAGCAGTACTTC.

To note about this clone: The sample carries other DNA sequences with the same CDR3. The chain recombines TRBV3-1 (or the pseudogene TRBV3-2) with TRBJ2-3, with TRBD2 matching over 7 bases. After removal of 1 base from V and 6 bases from J, the junction contained 1 base not matched to a gene. There are 13 residues in the CDR3. Germline lookup yields CDR1 LGHDT and CDR2 YNNKEL (reference sequence). CDR3 in DNA: TGTGCCAGCAGCCAAGGACTAGCTGATACGCAGTATTTT. Protein sequence: CASSQGLADTQYF.

The gene calls are TRBV7-9 and TRBJ1-2; D is perhaps TRBD1 (5 bases). The germline gives CDR1 SEHNR, CDR2 FQNEAQ (reference sequence). V was clipped by 5 bases and J by 6 bases, with 16 bases between them. The CDR3 loop spans 14 amino acids. CDR3 sequence reads: CASSPAREAHGYTF. CDR3 bases: TGTGCCAGCAGCCCGGCCAGGGAGGCCCATGGCTACACCTTC.

This chain joins TRBV5-4 and TRBJ2-7; 7 nucleotides align to TRBD1. Germline V CDR1 and CDR2: SGHNT, YYREEE (reference sequence). The CDR3 spans 15 residues. J gave up 6 bases and V 1 base, and 10 bases lay outside the gene matches. CDR3 nucleotide sequence: TGTGCCAGCAGCTTGTCAGGGGACAGTGCCTCCGAGCAGTACTTC. The encoded protein is CASSLSGDSASEQYF. The variable domain in full, with the rest retrieved from reference TRBV5-4 and TRBJ2-7, is ETGVTQSPTHLIKTRGQQVTLRCSSQSGHNTVSWYQQALGQGPQFIFQYYREEENGRGNFPPRFSGLQFPNYSSELNVNALELDDSALYLCASSLSGDSASEQYFGPGTRLTVT.

The chain is built from TRBV2 and TRBJ2-7, with TRBD1 matching 8 bases. Per germline, CDR1 SNHLY and CDR2 FYNNEI. The junction had 5 bases not matched to a gene; V was cut back by 2 bases and J by 2 bases. The CDR3 is 15 amino acids. The CDR3 bases are TGTGCCAGCAGTGAACCGGACAGGGCCGCCTACGAGCAGTACTTC. As protein: CASSEPDRAAYEQYF. Full variable domain (outside the CDR3, taken from reference TRBV2 and TRBJ2-7): EPEVTQTPSHQVTQMGQEVILRCVPISNHLYFYWYRQILGQKVEFLVSFYNNEISEKSEIFDDQFSVERPDGSNFTLKIRSTKLEDSAMYFCASSEPDRAAYEQYFGPGTRLTVT.

The genes are TRBV20-1 and TRBJ1-2; no clear D. Trimming removed 1 base from V and 7 bases from J, with 7 bases in between. Germline assignment: CDR1 DFQATT and CDR2 SNEGSKA (reference sequence). The CDR3 has 11 residues. The CDR3 coding sequence is TGCAGTGCTAGAGCGACACCTGGCTACACCTTC. As protein: CSARATPGYTF.

This chain connects TRBV7-8 to TRBJ1-2; 9 bases map to TRBD1. V shed 5 bases and J 7 bases; nucleotides not matched to a gene: 5. This CDR3 has 13 residues. Germline loops: CDR1 SGHVS, CDR2 FQNEAQ. The CDR3 reads CASSDRGVGGYTF. The CDR3 nucleotides read TGTGCCAGCAGCGACAGGGGGGTCGGTGGCTACACCTTC. Full variable domain (outside the CDR3, taken from reference TRBV7-8 and TRBJ1-2): GAGVSQSPRYKVAKRGQDVALRCDPISGHVSLFWYQQALGQGPEFLTYFQNEAQLDKSGLPSDRFFAERPEGSVSTLKIQRTQQEDSAVYLCASSDRGVGGYTFGSGTRLTVV.

The rearrangement joins TRBV2 to TRBJ1-5; TRBD1 agrees at 7 bases. Germline lookup yields CDR1 SNHLY and CDR2 FYNNEI. The CDR3 loop spans 15 amino acids. The J segment lost 0 bases and the V segment lost 7 bases, leaving 6 bases of the junction unmatched. The DNA of the CDR3 is TGTGCCAGCACTTACCAGGGGGGTAGCAATCAGCCCCAGCATTTT. Its translation is CASTYQGGSNQPQHF.

The chain recombines TRBV19 with TRBJ2-3; maybe TRBD1 (6 bases). V was trimmed by 4 bases and J by 1 base, leaving 9 bases between them. The CDR3 is 14 amino acids. Germline lookup yields CDR1 LNHDA and CDR2 SQIVND (reference sequence). CDR3 sequence: CASSKQGRTDTQYF. The CDR3 region has the DNA TGTGCCAGTAGTAAACAGGGTCGCACAGATACGCAGTATTTT.

The chain couples TRBV7-3 to TRBJ2-5; the D gene is possibly TRBD1 (5 bases). Germline V gives CDR1 SGHTA, CDR2 FQGTGA. With 2 bases removed from V and 5 bases from J, the gap between germline ends came to 9 bases. This CDR3 spans 13 amino acids. The CDR3 loop is CASSLGATETQYF. The CDR3 DNA reads as TGTGCCAGCAGCTTAGGGGCGACGGAGACCCAGTACTTC.

The rearrangement joins TRBV19 to TRBJ1-6; TRBD1 might be the D (5 bases). The germline V and J ends were trimmed by 9 bases and 1 base, with 10 bases remaining between them. This CDR3 is built from 14 residues. Germline loops: CDR1 LNHDA, CDR2 SQIVND (reference sequence). CDR3 DNA sequence: TGTGCCAGCCGGGGGGTGTCCTATAATTCACCCCTCCACTTT. Translated, it gives CASRGVSYNSPLHF.

This chain links TRBV2 with TRBJ1-5; TRBD1 matches at 7 bases. The CDR3 spans 14 residues. Germline V gene sequence: CDR1 SNHLY, CDR2 FYNNEI. J gave up 5 bases and V 6 bases, and 7 bases lay outside the gene matches. The CDR3 nucleotides read TGTGCCAGCAGCCAGACAGGGCTGGATCAGCCCCAGCATTTT. Translating gives CASSQTGLDQPQHF.

The chain recombines TRBV9 with TRBJ2-7; 10 bases fit TRBD1. Germline V gene data show CDR1 as SGDLS and CDR2 as YYNGEE. The CDR3 extends over 16 amino acids. The trim removed 0 bases at V and 5 bases at J, leaving 8 bases unmatched. CDR3 sequence reads: CASSVDPGQGNNEQYF. CDR3 DNA sequence: TGTGCCAGCAGCGTAGATCCGGGACAGGGGAACAACGAGCAGTACTTC.

The gene calls are TRBV6-5 and TRBJ2-1; 10 bases map to TRBD1. This CDR3 contains 14 residues. Trimming removed 8 bases from V and 7 bases from J; junction bases left unmatched: 8. Germline-derived CDR1 and CDR2 are MNHEY and SVGAGI. The chain's CDR3 is CASCRDRGINEQFF. As DNA, the CDR3 is TGTGCCAGCTGCCGGGACAGGGGCATTAATGAGCAGTTCTTC.

This chain links TRBV12-3 or TRBV12-4 with TRBJ1-1, with D perhaps TRBD1 (5 bases). Trimming cost V 6 bases and J 2 bases, with 10 bases left between them. This CDR3 has 13 residues. The CDR3 loop is CASSLTENTEAFF. CDR3 nucleotides: TGTGCCAGCAGCCTGACAGAAAACACTGAAGCTTTCTTT.

V gene TRBV20-1 combines with J gene TRBJ2-3, with 7 positions matching TRBD2. The CDR3 extends over 16 amino acids. After removal of 6 bases from V and 0 bases from J, the junction contained 12 bases not matched to a gene. CDR1 DFQATT and CDR2 SNEGSKA come from the germline V gene (reference sequence). The CDR3 sequence is CSASLAEITSTDTQYF. Written as DNA, the CDR3 is TGCAGTGCCAGTCTAGCGGAGATAACTAGCACAGATACGCAGTATTTT.

The chain links TRBV9 to TRBJ2-3; 7 bases line up with TRBD2. CDR3 size: 15 residues. Germline V CDR1 and CDR2: SGDLS, YYNGEE. V dropped 0 bases and J dropped 6; count of bases not matched to a gene: 7. The CDR3: CASSVDRGGPDTQYF. DNA for the CDR3: TGTGCCAGCAGCGTAGATCGGGGAGGGCCGGATACGCAGTATTTT.